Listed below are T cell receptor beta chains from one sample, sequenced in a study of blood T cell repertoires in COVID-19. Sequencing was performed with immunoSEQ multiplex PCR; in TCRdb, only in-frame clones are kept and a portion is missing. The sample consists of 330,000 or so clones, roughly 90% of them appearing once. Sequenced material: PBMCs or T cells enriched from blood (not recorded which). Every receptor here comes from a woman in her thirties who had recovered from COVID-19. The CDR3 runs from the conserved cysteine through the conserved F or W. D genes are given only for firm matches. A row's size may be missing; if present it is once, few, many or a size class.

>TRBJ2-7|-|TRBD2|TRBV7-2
CASSLGSGTSSYEQYF
TGTGCCAGCAGCTTAGGGTCAGGGACTAGCTCCTACGAGCAGTACTTC
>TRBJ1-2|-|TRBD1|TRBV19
CASSASGTGGADGYTF
TGTGCCAGTAGTGCCTCCGGGACAGGGGGCGCGGATGGCTACACCTTC
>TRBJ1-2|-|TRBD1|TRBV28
CASRTGGSGYTF
TGTGCCAGCAGAACAGGGGGCTCTGGCTACACCTTC
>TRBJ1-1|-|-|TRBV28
CASRPTGYGTEAFF
TGTGCCAGCAGGCCAACAGGGTACGGCACTGAAGCTTTCTTT
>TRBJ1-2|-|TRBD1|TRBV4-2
CASSQDKTGSQGYTF
TGTGCCAGCAGCCAAGATAAGACAGGGTCCCAAGGCTACACCTTC
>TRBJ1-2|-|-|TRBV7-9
CASSSSTASNYGYTF
TGTGCCAGCAGCTCTTCGACAGCCTCTAACTATGGCTACACCTTC
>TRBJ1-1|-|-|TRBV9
CASSRGHPNTEAFF
TGTGCCAGCAGCAGGGGACACCCGAACACTGAAGCTTTCTTT
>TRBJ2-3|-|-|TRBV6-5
CASSSFTGSTDTQYF
TGTGCCAGCAGTTCTTTTACAGGGTCCACAGATACGCAGTATTTT
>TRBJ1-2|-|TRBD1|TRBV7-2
CASSLGQGTQGYTF
TGTGCCAGCAGCCTAGGACAGGGGACCCAAGGCTACACCTTC
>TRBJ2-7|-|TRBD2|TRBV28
CASSNPLAGAYEQYF
TGTGCCAGCAGCAACCCCTTAGCGGGAGCCTACGAGCAGTACTTC
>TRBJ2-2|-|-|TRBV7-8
CASIGGTGELFF
TGTGCTTCTATAGGGGGCACCGGGGAGCTGTTTTTT
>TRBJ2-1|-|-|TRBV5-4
CASSLTTNEQFF
TGTGCCAGCAGCTTAACTACTAATGAGCAGTTCTTC
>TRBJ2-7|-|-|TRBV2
CASSDRRLGQYF
TGTGCCAGCAGTGATCGCAGGCTCGGGCAGTACTTC
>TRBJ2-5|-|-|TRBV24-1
CATSDPRAQETQYF
TGTGCCACCAGTGATCCGAGGGCCCAAGAGACCCAGTACTTC
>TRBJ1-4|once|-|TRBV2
CASRRQGNEKLFF
TGTGCCAGCAGGAGGCAGGGTAATGAAAAACTGTTTTTT
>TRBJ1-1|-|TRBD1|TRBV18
CASSPTGGEAFF
TGTGCCAGCTCACCCACAGGGGGAGAAGCTTTCTTT
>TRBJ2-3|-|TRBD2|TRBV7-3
CASSTGRHTSGKTDTQYF
TGTGCCAGCAGCACAGGACGCCATACTAGCGGGAAAACAGATACGCAGTATTTT
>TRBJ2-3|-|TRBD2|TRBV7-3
CASSPSGTTSTDTQYF
TGTGCCAGCAGCCCATCCGGGACTACCTCCACAGATACGCAGTATTTT
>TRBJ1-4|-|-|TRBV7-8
CASSLLEVLGEKLFF
TGTGCCAGCAGCTTGTTGGAGGTACTAGGTGAAAAACTGTTTTTT
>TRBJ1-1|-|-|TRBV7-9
CASSPPGGGGAFF
TGTGCCAGCAGCCCCCCCGGGGGCGGGGGAGCTTTCTTT
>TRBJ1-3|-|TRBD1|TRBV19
CASSDSSGQGATIYF
TGTGCCAGTAGTGACTCCTCGGGACAGGGGGCCACCATATATTTT
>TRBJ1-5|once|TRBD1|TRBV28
CASSRGQGAQPQHF
TGTGCCAGCAGCCGTGGACAGGGGGCCCAGCCCCAGCATTTT
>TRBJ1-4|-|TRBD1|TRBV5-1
CASSSLGGQGAGDEKLFF
TGCGCCAGCTCCTCTCTGGGGGGACAGGGGGCAGGTGATGAAAAACTGTTTTTT
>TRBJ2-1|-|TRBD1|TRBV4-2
CASSQTGTGLNEQFF
TGTGCCAGCAGCCAAACCGGGACAGGGTTAAATGAGCAGTTCTTC
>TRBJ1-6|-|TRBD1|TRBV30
CAAEQGRYNSPLHF
TGTGCCGCTGAACAGGGGAGGTATAATTCACCCCTCCACTTT
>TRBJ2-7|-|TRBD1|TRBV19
CASSTAVTGFGYEQYF
TGTGCCAGTAGTACTGCTGTGACAGGGTTCGGCTACGAGCAGTACTTC
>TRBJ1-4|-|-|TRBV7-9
CASSPQVATNEKLFF
TGTGCCAGCAGCCCCCAGGTTGCAACTAATGAAAAACTGTTTTTT
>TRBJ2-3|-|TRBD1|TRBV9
CASSVGQGEGTDTQYF
TGTGCCAGCAGCGTGGGACAGGGTGAGGGCACAGATACGCAGTATTTT
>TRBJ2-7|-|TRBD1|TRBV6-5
CASSYPRTGGVEQYF
TGTGCCAGCAGTTATCCCCGGACAGGGGGCGTCGAGCAGTACTTC
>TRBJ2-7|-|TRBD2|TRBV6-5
CASGKLAGVSNEQYF
TGTGCCAGCGGCAAACTAGCGGGGGTATCTAACGAGCAGTACTTC
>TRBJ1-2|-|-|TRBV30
CACLAGGYTF
TGTGCCTGTCTCGCCGGTGGCTACACCTTC
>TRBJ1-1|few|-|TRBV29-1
CSGQLNTEAFF
TGCAGCGGACAGCTGAACACTGAAGCTTTCTTT
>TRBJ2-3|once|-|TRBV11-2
CATLRQYSTDTQYF
TGTGCCACCCTCCGACAGTACTCCACAGATACGCAGTATTTT
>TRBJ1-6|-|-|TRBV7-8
CASSQQNSPLHF
TGTGCCAGCAGCCAACAGAATTCACCCCTCCACTTT
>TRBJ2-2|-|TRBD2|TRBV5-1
CASSAGTTNTGELFF
TGCGCCAGCAGCGCCGGGACTACAAACACCGGGGAGCTGTTTTTT
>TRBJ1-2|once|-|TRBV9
CASSLGRGGYTF
TGTGCCAGCAGCTTAGGCAGGGGTGGCTACACCTTC
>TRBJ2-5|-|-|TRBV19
CASSIQQETQYF
TGTGCCAGTAGTATACAGCAAGAGACCCAGTACTTC
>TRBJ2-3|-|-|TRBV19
CASSIMASVTDTQYF
TGTGCCAGTAGTATAATGGCTAGCGTCACAGATACGCAGTATTTT
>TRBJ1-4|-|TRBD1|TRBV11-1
CASSSTGESEKLFF
TGTGCCAGCAGCTCGACAGGGGAAAGTGAAAAACTGTTTTTT
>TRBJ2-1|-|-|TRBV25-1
CASRNTLRSYNEQFF
TGTGCCAGCAGGAACACTTTGCGGTCCTACAATGAGCAGTTCTTC
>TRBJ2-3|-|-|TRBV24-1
CATSDFSVRTDSTDTQYF
TGTGCCACCAGTGATTTTAGCGTCCGCACCGATAGCACAGATACGCAGTATTTT
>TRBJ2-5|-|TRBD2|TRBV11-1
CASSLETSAHETQYF
TGTGCCAGCAGCTTAGAGACTAGCGCTCACGAGACCCAGTACTTC
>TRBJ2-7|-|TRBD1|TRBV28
CASSTGTGSYEQYF
TGTGCCAGCAGCACCGGGACAGGGTCCTACGAGCAGTACTTC
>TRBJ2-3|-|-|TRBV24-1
CATSDLTAASTDTQYF
TGTGCCACCAGTGATTTGACAGCCGCTAGCACAGATACGCAGTATTTT